These T cell receptor beta chains were read from a single sample in a study of tumor-infiltrating lymphocytes in primary liver carcinoma. One entry per CDR3 protein, called by TCRdb with MiXCR from the multiplex PCR reads. The table has 90,000 to 100,000 distinct CDR3 sequences, approximately 71% seen once. Sequencing was done on a sample of liver tumor tissue from sampling region 5. All receptors come from a woman aged 55-70 years with primary liver carcinoma and hepatitis B virus infection. The conserved cysteine and the conserved F or W are not part of the CDR3 here.

>TRBV12-3/TRBV12-4
ASTLDRVYFYGYT
>TRBV12-3/TRBV12-4
VSSYKTGNKEQF
>TRBV11-3
ASSLGENTGAF
>TRBV6-1
ASSEAGGAEEQY
>TRBV12-3/TRBV12-4
ASTLGTKQNTEAF
>TRBV5-8
ASSPADGGYEQY
>TRBV4-1
ASSQDNYSPLH
>TRBV29-1
SSRTRESGELF
>TRBV29-1
SIGPRQSLNTEAF
>TRBV6-2/TRBV6-3
TSSGTPREQY
>TRBV13
VSSLVDRDEQY
>TRBV5-4
ASSLRRESNGIREQY
>TRBV5-1
ASRLEGSSNQPQH
>TRBV4-2
ASGQDRGDRVTL
>TRBV11-2
VSSLGLAGPDTQY
>TRBV11-2
ASCLDSAGTYEQY
>TRBV20-1
SARGGTSTEAF
>TRBV11-2
TTSFRQAEAF
>TRBV11-2
ASSLRTLQETPY
>TRBV14
ASSRDQSSALH
>TRBV11-2
ASSFRLAGDARELF
>TRBV29-1
SVPRGTGARGYT
>TRBV6-1
ASSARAGRYGANVLT
>TRBV28
ASTRDSPTEAF
>TRBV11-2
ASSPVRGAGGRYGYT
>TRBV11-2
ACSFPSGGRYEQY
>TRBV12-3/TRBV12-4
ASSFWGGGTGELF
>TRBV11-2
ASRPTGSTTDTQY
>TRBV11-2
IISLGAGFGYT
>TRBV12-3/TRBV12-4
ASSLGRSSGSKNTGELF
>TRBV15
ATSKGQGTFAVIDEQF
>TRBV12-3/TRBV12-4
PSSLRAWGYT
>TRBV11-2
ASNPFVGLTGAGTGELF
>TRBV11-2
ASSASYTGAF
>TRBV7-9
ASSHRDRGKKNTEAF
>TRBV4-1
ANSQTRGNTIY
>TRBV29-1
STGQPQETQY
>TRBV11-2
ASSLNKGFYGYT
>TRBV12-3/TRBV12-4
ASTPGGTQY
>TRBV7-8
ASSLRGDRGRRNTIY
>TRBV28
TSSDPSGRRYEQY